A single T cell receptor (beta chain) is shown here with its context. Its antigen is unidentified. cDNA synthesis used the whole RNA isolate, giving expressed TCRB sequences. TCRdb keeps only in-frame clones here, not all; method: immunoSEQ multiplex PCR. The profile covers about 360,000 clones, with around 12% appearing a single time and less than 0.02% taken by the ten largest. This sample was taken from a study of beta chain features in type 1 diabetes. Overall study context: No patient-donor differences in age, gender, total cells or subset yield. Study outcomes and limitations: Any PCR bias toward short templates would affect both groups alike.

Germline values: CDR1 MGHRA, CDR2 YSYEKL. V was pared by 4 bases and J by 8 bases, with 14 bases between. The length of the CDR3 is 13 residues. Material: naive CD4+ T cells from blood. V gene TRBV4-1 combines with J gene TRBJ1-2; D perhaps matches TRBD1 (5 bases). This receptor was obtained from a man aged 18 to 35 in good health. CDR3 residues: CASSRTGTVGYTF. The CDR3, as DNA: TGCGCCAGCAGCCGAACCGGGACTGTAGGCTACACCTTC.